This entry is about one T cell receptor (beta chain). Its specificity is not known. The method was immunoSEQ multiplex PCR; TCRdb's version includes in-frame clones alone and lacks a portion of them. The repertoire holds roughly 68,000 clones, with 89% as singletons. The sample originates from a study of OX40 agonist ivuxolimab in advanced cancers. Study outcomes and limitations: Partial responders treated at 0.1-3.0 mg/kg exhibited clonal expansion among the lowest measured.

The receptor was derived from an adult with an advanced solid tumor such as melanoma, head and neck, liver or kidney cancer. Sequenced here: CD4+ or CD8+ T cells sorted from blood, sampled in a trial of the OX40 agonist ivuxolimab.

In DNA, the CDR3 is TGTGCCAGCAGTTCCCCTTCCGAGGCGGGAGTCGGGGAGCAGTACTTC. It translates to CASSSPSEAGVGEQYF. J is TRBJ2-7 and V is TRBV27; 7 bases fit TRBD2. The CDR3 is 16 amino acids. Germline values: CDR1 MNHEY, CDR2 SMNVEV (reference sequence). Trimming took 4 bases from V and 7 from J; bases not matched to a gene: 16.